These 30 T cell receptor beta chains were all obtained from the same sample, sequenced in a study of cytomegalovirus exposure and HLA in healthy donors. Measured with immunoSEQ multiplex PCR; TCRdb has only the in-frame clones, and not every one. The table lists hundreds of thousands of clones, roughly 90% of them singletons. The sequenced material came from PBMCs. The receptors originated from a woman younger than 30 in good health and CMV-seronegative.

CDR3 DNA: TGTGCCAGCAGTTTATACGCGGGCCACTCCTACGAGCAGTACTTC. It encodes CASSLYAGHSYEQYF. The gene calls are TRBV27 and TRBJ2-7; D possibly corresponds to TRBD2 (5 bases). This CDR3 is built from 15 residues. Germline V gene lookup returns CDR1 MNHEY and CDR2 SMNVEV (reference sequence). The V end was cut by 1 base, the J end by 0 bases, with 10 bases between.

V is TRBV18 and J is TRBJ2-1; possibly TRBD2 for D (5 bases). The CDR3 length is 13 residues. Germline values: CDR1 KGHSH, CDR2 LQKENI. V was clipped by 6 bases and J by 7 bases, with 13 bases between them. DNA of the CDR3: TGTGCCAGCTCCCGGGTCGGGGAAAATGAGCAGTTCTTC. Its protein is CASSRVGENEQFF. Filled out from reference TRBV18 and TRBJ2-1, the complete variable domain reads NAGVMQNPRHLVRRRGQEARLRCSPMKGHSHVYWYRQLPEEGLKFMVYLQKENIIDESGMPKERFSAEFPKEGPSILRIQQVVRGDSAAYFCASSRVGENEQFFGPGTRLTVL.

The chain joins TRBV7-9 to TRBJ2-7, with 11 bases fitting TRBD1. Germline lookup yields CDR1 SEHNR and CDR2 FQNEAQ (reference sequence). Trimming took 3 bases from V and 3 from J; bases not matched to a gene: 7. There are 16 residues in the CDR3. CDR3 sequence reads: CASSFTPGTGGYEQYF. CDR3 sequence (DNA): TGTGCCAGCAGCTTTACCCCCGGGACAGGGGGCTACGAGCAGTACTTC. Full variable domain (outside the CDR3, taken from reference TRBV7-9 and TRBJ2-7): DTGVSQNPRHKITKRGQNVTFRCDPISEHNRLYWYRQTLGQGPEFLTYFQNEAQLEKSRLLSDRFSAERPKGSFSTLEIQRTEQGDSAMYLCASSFTPGTGGYEQYFGPGTRLTVT.

This sequence joins TRBV28 and TRBJ1-5; D not resolved. The CDR3 sequence is 17 residues long. Germline assignment: CDR1 MDHEN and CDR2 SYDVKM. The germline V and J ends were trimmed by 2 bases and 3 bases, with 17 bases remaining between them. CDR3 DNA: TGTGCCAGCAGTTTAGGCCGGGGAGGGTGGATCAATCAGCCCCAGCATTTT. Translated, it gives CASSLGRGGWINQPQHF.

V gene TRBV14 combines with J gene TRBJ2-1, with 10 bases identical to TRBD2. The CDR3 extends over 17 amino acids. The germline V gene has CDR1 SGHDN and CDR2 FVKESK. V shed 4 bases, J shed 8 bases, and the junction held 14 bases outside the gene matches. In nucleotides, the CDR3 is TGTGCCAGCAGCCTGTATAGCGGGAGGTTGATGGTCGATGAGCAGTTCTTC. Translation gives CASSLYSGRLMVDEQFF.

This clone has only one observation. The chain joins TRBV4-3 to TRBJ1-4; possibly TRBD1 for D (5 bases). The CDR3 runs to 16 residues. Germline V gene sequence: CDR1 LGHNA, CDR2 YSLEER. V lost 0 bases and J lost 7, with 15 bases in between. For the CDR3, the DNA is TGCGCCAGCAGCCAAGATCGGCCGGGGGGAAGTGAAAAACTGTTTTTT. Translation gives CASSQDRPGGSEKLFF.

The V call is TRBV27, the J call TRBJ2-7, with 8 bases lining up with TRBD2. The V gene's germline CDR1 is MNHEY and CDR2 SMNVEV (reference sequence). The CDR3 extends over 15 amino acids. Trimming took 6 bases from V and 4 from J; bases not matched to a gene: 11. As DNA, the CDR3 is TGTGCCAGCAGACATACTGAGCGGGAGCTGTACGAGCAGTACTTC. Its protein product is CASRHTERELYEQYF.

V gene TRBV30 combines with J gene TRBJ2-7; 7 bases fit TRBD1. The CDR3 length is 16 residues. The germline V gene encodes CDR1 GTSNPN and CDR2 SVGIG (reference sequence). The ends lost 4 bases at V and 3 bases at J; junction bases unmatched: 15. CDR3 region: CAWMKGWQGVNYEQYF. For the CDR3, the DNA is TGTGCCTGGATGAAGGGATGGCAGGGGGTTAACTACGAGCAGTACTTC.

The V and J genes are TRBV19 and TRBJ1-5, with D possibly matching TRBD1 (6 bases). Germline V gives CDR1 LNHDA, CDR2 SQIVND (reference sequence). The V and J ends lost 7 bases and 3 bases respectively, with 16 bases between them. The CDR3 length is 15 residues. The CDR3 DNA reads as TGTGCCAGTACACCAGGATCAGGGGTCAATCAGCCCCAGCATTTT. Its protein is CASTPGSGVNQPQHF.

This chain uses TRBV9 with TRBJ2-1, with no clear D. Germline-derived CDR1 and CDR2 are SGDLS and YYNGEE. The CDR3 has 15 residues. With 0 bases removed from V and 6 bases from J, the gap between germline ends came to 13 bases. CDR3 in amino acids: CASSVGKVSSNEQFF. The CDR3 DNA reads as TGTGCCAGCAGCGTAGGTAAGGTGTCTAGCAATGAGCAGTTCTTC.

About this clone itself: The sample contains more than one DNA sequence encoding this CDR3. J is TRBJ1-1 and V is TRBV28, with unresolved D. The CDR3 consists of 12 residues. The germline CDR1 and CDR2 sequences are MDHEN and SYDVKM. Between the trimmed V and J ends, which lost 4 bases and 1 base, there was a span of 4 bases. This CDR3 reads CASSWANTEAFF. Here the CDR3 DNA reads TGTGCCAGCAGTTGGGCGAACACTGAAGCTTTCTTT.

The CDR3 DNA reads as TGTGCCAGCAGTTCCGGTAGCGCTGAAGCTTTCTTT. It yields the protein CASSSGSAEAFF. The chain combines TRBV27 with TRBJ1-1, with D hard to call. The CDR3 sequence is 12 residues long. Germline CDR1 and CDR2: MNHEY and SMNVEV (reference sequence). Trimming shortened V by 4 bases and J by 6 bases, and 9 bases separated the two germline ends.

V and J are TRBV5-1 and TRBJ2-1; D gene unclear. CDR3 length: 11 residues. Germline V CDR1 and CDR2: SGHRS, YFSETQ. The V end lost 4 bases, the J end lost 5 bases, and 4 bases lay between the germline ends. CDR3 region: CASSQDNEQFF. The CDR3 nucleotides are TGCGCCAGCAGCCAGGACAATGAGCAGTTCTTC.

V usage is TRBV4-3 and J usage is TRBJ2-6; D remains unclear. V was pared by 4 bases and J by 1 base, with 5 bases between. Germline V gene sequence: CDR1 LGHNA, CDR2 YSLEER. This CDR3 has 14 amino acids. The chain's CDR3 is CASSRASGANVLTF. The CDR3, as DNA: TGCGCCAGCAGCCGAGCTTCTGGGGCCAACGTCCTGACTTTC.

This chain connects TRBV15 to TRBJ1-2, with D perhaps TRBD1 (5 bases). Germline CDR1 and CDR2: LNHNV and YYDKDF (reference sequence). V lost 0 bases to trimming and J lost 3 bases, with 17 bases between them. The CDR3 extends over 17 amino acids. CDR3 DNA: TGTGCCACCAGCAGAGATCAAGGGCGCAGGGTCTACTATGGCTACACCTTC. This gives the protein CATSRDQGRRVYYGYTF. Full variable domain (remainder filled in from reference TRBV15 and TRBJ1-2): DAMVIQNPRYQVTQFGKPVTLSCSQTLNHNVMYWYQQKSSQAPKLLFHYYDKDFNNEADTPDNFQSRRPNTSFCFLDIRSPGLGDTAMYLCATSRDQGRRVYYGYTFGSGTRLTVV.

The chain links TRBV27 to TRBJ1-2; 10 bases line up with TRBD1. CDR1 and CDR2 (germline): MNHEY, SMNVEV (reference sequence). The CDR3 spans 19 residues. V shed 1 base, J shed 7 bases, and the junction held 18 bases outside the gene matches. The CDR3 coding sequence is TGTGCCAGCAGTTTATTAACGGGGACAGGGGCGGATTACATGCCTGGCTACACCTTC. Protein product: CASSLLTGTGADYMPGYTF.

This sequence joins TRBV9 and TRBJ2-5; 7 bases are a match to TRBD1. Germline CDR1 reads SGDLS; CDR2 reads YYNGEE. With V trimmed by 5 bases and J by 7 bases, 5 bases remained unmatched. This CDR3 is 12 amino acids long. The DNA for the CDR3 is TGTGCCAGCAGGGGACAGAGCGGGACCCAGTACTTC. Translating gives CASRGQSGTQYF.

This clone was detected only a few times. This chain connects TRBV13 to TRBJ2-7; the match to TRBD2 covers 8 bases. V lost 5 bases, J lost 3 bases, and 6 bases stayed unmatched. The CDR3 totals 14 residues. Germline V CDR1 and CDR2: PRHDT, FYEKMQ (reference sequence). The CDR3 DNA sequence: TGTGCCAGCAGCCTCCCGGGACTAGGCTACGAGCAGTACTTC. It codes for CASSLPGLGYEQYF.

The chain uses TRBV7-2 and TRBJ2-3; the D is unclear. CDR1 and CDR2 (germline): SGHTA, FQGNSA. The CDR3 is 18 amino acids. Between the trimmed V and J ends, which lost 0 bases and 0 bases, there was a span of 16 bases. The DNA of the CDR3 is TGTGCCAGCAGCTTAGCGGTTGTCGGGTCCTCTAGCACAGATACGCAGTATTTT. Amino acids: CASSLAVVGSSSTDTQYF.

This sequence joins TRBV18 and TRBJ1-6; 7 nucleotides agree with TRBD1. The CDR3 loop spans 13 amino acids. Germline lookup yields CDR1 KGHSH and CDR2 LQKENI. With 6 bases clipped from V and 12 bases from J, the junction kept 8 bases outside the gene matches. DNA for the CDR3: TGTGCCAGCTCGGACAGGCACGGGGGACCCCTCCACTTT. Its protein is CASSDRHGGPLHF.

This clone has a handful of counts. The V gene is TRBV7-3, the J gene TRBJ1-2; maybe TRBD1 (5 bases). This CDR3 is 13 amino acids long. Germline V lookup: CDR1 SGHTA, CDR2 FQGTGA. Between the trimmed V and J ends, which lost 3 bases and 6 bases, there was a span of 11 bases. CDR3: CASSFSGLDGYTF. DNA of the CDR3: TGTGCCAGCAGCTTCTCAGGGTTGGATGGCTACACCTTC.

The chain has TRBV14 and TRBJ1-5; D gene uncertain. The germline V gene has CDR1 SGHDN and CDR2 FVKESK. The CDR3 is 16 amino acids. V dropped 0 bases and J dropped 4 bases, with 13 bases sitting between them. CDR3 residues: CASSQEFAGNNQPQHF. CDR3 DNA sequence: TGTGCCAGCAGCCAAGAATTTGCGGGGAATAATCAGCCCCAGCATTTT.

This clone was recorded a few times. The chain couples TRBV27 to TRBJ2-7; 13 nucleotides line up with TRBD2. The CDR3 is made up of 16 amino acids. Per the germline V gene, CDR1 is MNHEY and CDR2 is SMNVEV (reference sequence). The junction had 6 bases not matched to a gene; V was cut back by 5 bases and J by 2 bases. The CDR3 loop reads CASSMTGLAGTYEQYF. The CDR3 DNA follows: TGTGCCAGCAGTATGACGGGACTAGCGGGAACCTACGAGCAGTACTTC.

This CDR3 is CATSRGEPYYGYTF. The CDR3 DNA is TGTGCCACCAGCAGAGGAGAACCCTACTATGGCTACACCTTC. The J gene is TRBJ1-2, the V gene TRBV15, with unresolved D. Looked up from germline, CDR1 is LNHNV and CDR2 is YYDKDF (reference sequence). V lost 1 base, J lost 3 bases, and 9 bases lay in between. This CDR3 is 14 amino acids long.

The rearrangement links TRBV29-1 to TRBJ2-2; D possibly corresponds to TRBD1 (5 bases). Germline V gene lookup returns CDR1 SQVTM and CDR2 ANQGSEA. The V end was cut by 7 bases, the J end by 7 bases, with 13 bases between. The CDR3 runs to 12 residues. CDR3 nucleotide sequence: TGCAGCGGAAGATCGACAGTCGGGGAGCTGTTTTTT. It yields the protein CSGRSTVGELFF.

V and J are TRBV5-4 and TRBJ2-5, with D perhaps matching TRBD2 (7 bases). V was cut by 4 bases and J by 6 bases, with 19 bases left in between. CDR1 and CDR2 (germline): SGHNT, YYREEE (reference sequence). CDR3 length equals 15 residues. CDR3 region: CASSLMGAGDKTQYF. The DNA for the CDR3 is TGTGCCAGCAGCCTTATGGGGGCGGGAGACAAGACCCAGTACTTC.

The table lists this clone with a count of one. The chain links TRBV5-1 to TRBJ2-1, with D maybe TRBD2 (5 bases). Germline values: CDR1 SGHRS, CDR2 YFSETQ. V lost 2 bases and J 1 base, leaving 22 bases between the germline ends. This CDR3 spans 19 amino acids. CDR3 amino acids: CASSFSLLLGAPSYNEQFF. CDR3 in DNA: TGCGCCAGCAGCTTCTCGCTTCTGCTGGGAGCCCCTTCCTACAATGAGCAGTTCTTC.

The chain is built from TRBV18 and TRBJ1-1, with 9 bases aligning to TRBD1. Looked up from germline, CDR1 is KGHSH and CDR2 is LQKENI. The V segment lost 3 bases and the J segment 5 bases; nucleotides outside the gene matches: 7. The CDR3 runs to 15 residues. The DNA for the CDR3 is TGTGCCAGCTCACCGCCACACGGACAGGGGACTGAAGCTTTCTTT. As protein: CASSPPHGQGTEAFF.

The CDR3 DNA reads as TGTGCCAGCAGCTCCGGGTCATCTGGGGCCAACGTCCTGACTTTC. Its translation is CASSSGSSGANVLTF. The V gene is TRBV7-6, the J gene TRBJ2-6; D gene uncertain. The CDR3 consists of 15 residues. CDR1 SGHVS and CDR2 FNYEAQ come from the germline V gene. The ends were cut back, 4 bases at V and 1 base at J, with 8 bases in the middle.

CDR3 nucleotide sequence: TGCGCCAGCAGCGGCTACAGGGACGGGAACTATGGCTACACCTTC. Protein sequence: CASSGYRDGNYGYTF. The J gene is TRBJ1-2, the V gene TRBV5-1; TRBD1 might be the D (6 bases). Germline values: CDR1 SGHRS, CDR2 YFSETQ. Trimming took 4 bases from V and 2 from J, leaving 15 bases between them. The CDR3 sequence is 15 residues long.